The TCR beta chain under discussion was sequenced for a study of T cells after posttransplantation cyclophosphamide. Sequencing used immunoSEQ multiplex PCR; TCRdb keeps in-frame clones, though not all of them. The table has 9,900 or so clones, around four fifths seen once. Busulfan-fludarabine conditioning, marrow transplant, and cyclophosphamide on days +3 and +4 were administered. The CDR3 has 19 amino acids. As for this clone: The antigen remains undetermined.

Study-wide points: Blood and skin or GI T cell repertoires showed limited TRB overlap. Donor CD8+ memory clones often dominated recipient blood repertoires at later times.

The receptor was derived from a female patient aged 50-59 years who received an allogeneic stem cell transplant from a related donor, was CMV-positive, and had no GVHD. Some T cells may have come from the graft donor. This specimen was PBMCs, taken approximately 2,000 days after allogeneic stem cell transplant with posttransplant cyclophosphamide. J is TRBJ1-4 and V is TRBV21-1; TRBD1 reflects the table's D call only, with no check against the DNA. TRBV21-1 is noted as a pseudogene. The CDR3: CASSQGQGLFFATNEKLFF. The CDR3 DNA is TGTGCCAGCTCCCAAGGGCAGGGTCTTTTTTTTGCAACTAATGAAAAACTGTTTTTT.